One T cell receptor beta chain is described in this entry. As yet, its antigen is unknown. Other DNA sequences within the sample encode an identical CDR3. Assay used: immunoSEQ multiplex PCR; TCRdb lists only in-frame clones, some missing. The data contain 140,000 or so clones, roughly 90% of them singletons. The V gene's germline CDR1 is SGHRS and CDR2 YFSETQ. The V end lost 0 bases, the J end lost 4 bases, and 8 bases lay between the germline ends. This CDR3 spans 13 amino acids. This specimen belongs to a study of T cell responses to AZD1222 COVID-19 vaccine. Study-wide background: Both about-4-week and about-12-week second-dose recipients were combined. General study points: Spike-specific TCR breadth and depth both grew after two AZD1222 doses. Regions left unmutated in variants are reportedly the target of nearly half of spike-specific TCRs. There were repertoire samples only from the period after the peak T cell response.

The TCR sequence derives from an adult in good health. The specimen comprised peripheral blood, sampled on day 0 of AZD1222 vaccination. The chain couples TRBV5-1 to TRBJ2-7, with D hard to call. In DNA form, the CDR3 reads TGCGCCAGCAGCTTGGTACAGTCATACGAGCAGTACTTC. Amino acids: CASSLVQSYEQYF.